The T cell receptor (beta chain) described here comes from a study of T cell responses to AZD1222 COVID-19 vaccine. The ends were cut back, 2 bases at V and 6 bases at J, with 11 bases in the middle. In germline, CDR1 is SGHNT, CDR2 YENEEA. The CDR3 spans 14 residues. Libraries were prepared by immunoSEQ multiplex PCR; TCRdb keeps only in-frame clonotypes and omits some of them. The data show tens of thousands of clones, with roughly 88% seen just once and about 19% held by the top ten. This chain links TRBV11-3 with TRBJ2-1; D perhaps matches TRBD2 (6 bases). The sequence was obtained from an adult in good health. The sequencing used peripheral blood, collected on day 0 of AZD1222 vaccination. The CDR3, as DNA: TGTGCCAGCAGCTTATCTGCGGGACGCAATGAGCAGTTCTTC. Translating gives CASSLSAGRNEQFF.